The 30 T cell receptor beta chains given below trace back to one sample, sequenced in a study of regulatory T cells in long-lasting Graves disease. Noted time point: newly diagnosed GD, antithyroid drugs for less than 3 months. With RNA extracted from PBMCs as input, the TCR library was made. Assembly of TCR beta libraries relied on iRepertoire HTBI primers together with Arm-PCR of CDR3 regions. TCRdb redid the calling of the multiplex PCR reads with MiXCR, one entry per CDR3 protein. The sample lists 440,000 or so distinct CDR3 sequences, 15% to 20% seen once, with roughly 10% in the top ten. The same specimen was also included in a second study, on T cells in Graves' hyperthyroidism and ophthalmopathy.

This specimen consisted of peripheral blood mononuclear cells (PBMCs), obtained at new diagnosis, from a patient treated with antithyroid drugs. These receptors were obtained from a young woman with Graves disease.

This sequence joins TRBV7-9 and TRBJ2-7, with D possibly being TRBD1 (5 bases). V was trimmed by 5 bases and J by 3 bases, leaving 14 bases between them. Germline assignment: CDR1 SEHNR and CDR2 FQNEAQ (reference sequence). The CDR3 spans 14 residues. CDR3 nucleotides: TGTGCCAGCAGCCCAGGGATGTCCTACTACGAGCAGTACTTC. Its translation: CASSPGMSYYEQYF.

There are a few counts of this clonotype. V is TRBV27 and J is TRBJ1-3; D is unresolved. Trimming stripped 3 bases from V and 1 base from J, with 7 bases between. CDR1 and CDR2 (germline): MNHEY, SMNVEV (reference sequence). The CDR3 runs 14 residues. CDR3 in DNA: TGTGCCAGCAGTTTGAAGGCGTCTGGAAACACCATATATTTT. It codes for CASSLKASGNTIYF.

The J gene is TRBJ1-4, the V gene TRBV2, with D perhaps matching TRBD1 (5 bases). The CDR3 loop spans 14 amino acids. V was pared by 3 bases and J by 6 bases, with 11 bases between. Germline CDR1 is SNHLY and CDR2 is FYNNEI. The CDR3 nucleotides are TGTGCCAGCAGTGAGCCGGGACCTGATGAAAAACTGTTTTTT. Translating it yields CASSEPGPDEKLFF.

The table lists this clonotype with many counts. The chain employs TRBV20-1 and TRBJ1-1; 8 bases are shared with TRBD1. CDR1 is DFQATT and CDR2 is SNEGSKA in the germline V gene (reference sequence). The CDR3 contains 15 residues. Losses at the gene ends were 1 base for V and 4 bases for J; bases not matched to a gene: 8. CDR3 nucleotides: TGCAGTGCTAGAGCTGACAGGGGCGAGAGCACTGAAGCTTTCTTT. Translated, it gives CSARADRGESTEAFF.

The V call is TRBV5-4, the J call TRBJ2-7; 11 bases line up with TRBD2. The J call may be incorrect, as the DNA end agrees better with TRBJ2-1. Germline-derived CDR1 and CDR2 are SGHNT and YYREEE (reference sequence). This CDR3 contains 15 residues. The CDR3 bases are TGTGCCAGCAGCGCGATGACTAGCGGGACCTACGAGCAGTTCTTC. This sequence encodes CASSAMTSGTYEQFF.

In this sample, this clonotype turned up a few times. J is TRBJ2-5 and V is TRBV6-2 or TRBV6-3; D uncertain. The germline V gene has CDR1 MNHEY and CDR2 SVGEGT. V was clipped by 4 bases and J by 2 bases, with 11 bases between them. The CDR3 totals 14 residues. The CDR3 reads CASSSVLGQETQYF. The CDR3 coding sequence is TGTGCCAGCAGTTCTGTTCTGGGGCAAGAGACCCAGTACTTC.

The chain has TRBV6-2 or TRBV6-3 and TRBJ2-7; perhaps TRBD1 as D (6 bases). Per germline, CDR1 MNHEY and CDR2 SVGEGT. The V end was cut by 6 bases, the J end by 2 bases, with 14 bases between. The length of the CDR3 is 14 residues. CDR3 sequence (DNA): TGTGCCAGCAGCCTGGACAGTATAACCTACGAGCAGTACTTC. It specifies CASSLDSITYEQYF.

This clonotype was counted many times. The chain employs TRBV15 and TRBJ1-2, with D possibly TRBD1 on 5 matching bases. The CDR3 loop spans 17 amino acids. V gave up 0 bases and J gave up 2 bases, with 16 bases separating them. From germline, CDR1 is LNHNV and CDR2 YYDKDF (reference sequence). As DNA, the CDR3 is TGTGCCACCAGCAGAGAGGGCGCAGGGTATGCGAACTATGGCTACACCTTC. Translated, it gives CATSREGAGYANYGYTF.

This clonotype was recorded at least ten times. V and J are TRBV6-1 and TRBJ2-7; TRBD1 agrees at 8 bases. The germline CDR1 and CDR2 sequences are MNHNS and SASEGT. After removal of 9 bases from V and 3 bases from J, the junction contained 7 bases not matched to a gene. CDR3 length equals 13 residues. The CDR3 bases are TGTGCCAGTCGGACAGGGCCGAACTACGAGCAGTACTTC. Amino acid sequence: CASRTGPNYEQYF.

For this clonotype: This may come from a read error, since a much larger clone is one base off. The CDR3 here is CATNPSGLSQYF. CDR3 bases: TGTGCCACCAATCCTTCAGGGTTATCCCAGTACTTC. This chain joins TRBV6-1 and TRBJ2-5, with D possibly matching TRBD1 (5 bases). V shed 10 bases and J shed 9 bases, with 18 bases lying between them. Germline CDR1 is MNHNS and CDR2 is SASEGT. The CDR3 has 12 residues.

This chain connects TRBV19 to TRBJ2-7; a weak D match, TRBD1 (5 bases). Germline CDR1 LNHDA, CDR2 SQIVND (reference sequence). The V gene lost 5 bases and the J gene lost 2 bases, with 22 bases spanning the gap. This CDR3 is built from 17 residues. CDR3 sequence reads: CASSPGILGQRTYEQYF. The CDR3 bases are TGTGCCAGTAGTCCGGGCATCCTGGGGCAGAGAACCTACGAGCAGTACTTC.

This clonotype was observed at least ten times. The chain recombines TRBV5-1 with TRBJ2-7, with 12 bases identical to TRBD2. Germline CDR1 and CDR2: SGHRS and YFSETQ. J was trimmed by 7 bases and V by 5 bases; bases with no gene match: 7. The CDR3 has 14 residues. The CDR3 loop reads CASSMTSGSFEQYF. The CDR3 DNA reads TGCGCCAGCAGTATGACTAGCGGGAGCTTTGAGCAGTACTTC.

Ten or more counts support this clonotype. DNA of the CDR3: TGTGCCAGCAGCTTATGGACTAGCGGGAGAGGAATGGCCAATGAGCAGTTCTTC. It codes for CASSLWTSGRGMANEQFF. The V gene is TRBV7-2, the J gene TRBJ2-1; TRBD2 aligns across 13 bases. V trimming: 2 bases; J trimming: 6 bases; junction bases outside the gene matches: 10. The CDR3 contains 18 residues. The V gene's germline CDR1 is SGHTA and CDR2 FQGNSA. The whole variable domain, filled in from reference TRBV7-2 and TRBJ2-1, reads GAGVSQSPSNKVTEKGKDVELRCDPISGHTALYWYRQSLGQGLEFLIYFQGNSAPDKSGLPSDRFSAERTGGSVSTLTIQRTQQEDSAVYLCASSLWTSGRGMANEQFFGPGTRLTVL.

This clonotype was seen at least ten times. The rearrangement joins TRBV2 to TRBJ2-1; 8 nucleotides agree with TRBD1. Germline-derived CDR1 and CDR2 are SNHLY and FYNNEI. J lost 1 base, V lost 6 bases, and 5 bases had no gene match. The CDR3 spans 15 residues. CDR3 nucleotide sequence: TGTGCCAGCAGGGGAGGACAGGGTTCCTACAATGAGCAGTTCTTC. Protein sequence: CASRGGQGSYNEQFF.

This clonotype was found a few times. The CDR3 is CASSYGGTASSEQYF. In nucleotides, the CDR3 is TGTGCCAGCAGTTACGGGGGGACTGCTAGCTCGGAGCAGTACTTC. The gene calls are TRBV6-5 and TRBJ2-7; D possibly corresponds to TRBD2 (6 bases). Germline lookup yields CDR1 MNHEY and CDR2 SVGAGI. V dropped 2 bases and J dropped 7 bases, with 18 bases sitting between them. This CDR3 is 15 amino acids long.

This clonotype was observed many times. This sequence joins TRBV2 and TRBJ2-3, with a tentative D call TRBD2 (5 bases). The germline CDR1 and CDR2 sequences are SNHLY and FYNNEI. V gave up 9 bases and J gave up 1 base, with 14 bases separating them. This CDR3 contains 14 residues. CDR3 residues: CARSPPLGTDTQYF. In nucleotides, the CDR3 is TGTGCCAGATCCCCCCCACTAGGCACAGATACGCAGTATTTT.

This clonotype appeared a few times. CDR3 loop: CASSPRLGVRETQYF. The CDR3 coding sequence is TGTGCCAGCAGCCCTAGACTCGGGGTGAGAGAGACCCAGTACTTC. The chain links TRBV7-6 to TRBJ2-5; a possible D gene is TRBD2 (5 bases). Germline V gene lookup returns CDR1 SGHVS and CDR2 FNYEAQ. The V end lost 5 bases, the J end lost 4 bases, and 17 bases lay between the germline ends. This CDR3 comprises 15 residues.

In this sample, this clonotype turned up a few times. The V gene is TRBV9, the J gene TRBJ2-3; maybe TRBD2 (6 bases). Trimming stripped 7 bases from V and 6 bases from J, with 21 bases between. CDR1 is SGDLS and CDR2 is YYNGEE in the germline V gene. The CDR3 length is 15 residues. The CDR3 sequence is CASCPSGSALDTQYF. As DNA, the CDR3 is TGTGCCAGCTGCCCTTCCGGGAGTGCTTTGGATACGCAGTATTTT. Drawing the rest from reference TRBV9 and TRBJ2-3, the complete variable domain is DSGVTQTPKHLITATGQRVTLRCSPRSGDLSVYWYQQSLDQGLQFLIQYYNGEERAKGNILERFSAQQFPDLHSELNLSSLELGDSALYFCASCPSGSALDTQYFGPGTRLTVL.

The chain carries TRBV4-1 and TRBJ2-1; unclear D gene. In germline, CDR1 is MGHRA, CDR2 YSYEKL. With 0 bases removed from V and 4 bases from J, the gap between germline ends came to 13 bases. This CDR3 is 16 amino acids long. The CDR3: CASSQEDGLIYNEQFF. CDR3 DNA: TGCGCCAGCAGCCAAGAGGACGGGTTGATTTACAATGAGCAGTTCTTC.

This clonotype showed up many times. This rearrangement joins TRBV6-2 or TRBV6-3 to TRBJ2-5; possibly TRBD1 or TRBD2 for D (5 bases each). This CDR3 contains 16 residues. Trimming pared 0 bases from V and 1 base from J, leaving 12 bases between. Germline CDR1 MNHEY, CDR2 SVGEGT. CDR3 sequence (DNA): TGTGCCAGCAGTTACTCGCTCCAGAGGGGCCAAGAGACCCAGTACTTC. This translates into CASSYSLQRGQETQYF.

As to this clonotype: It may be a read error: a sequence one base away is much more abundant. The V and J genes are TRBV18 and TRBJ2-2, with TRBD2 matching over 7 bases. This CDR3 contains 13 residues. CDR1 KGHSH and CDR2 LQKENI come from the germline V gene. Trimming took 3 bases from V and 10 from J; bases not matched to a gene: 5. The DNA for the CDR3 is TGTGCCAGCTCACCGATGGGAGGGCAGGAGCTGTTTTTT. Translated: CASSPMGGQELFF.

The DNA of the CDR3 is TGCGCCAGCAGCCAAGAAACTTGGGGGGAGAAACTCTCCTACGAGCAGTACTTC. It translates to CASSQETWGEKLSYEQYF. The V gene is TRBV4-3, the J gene TRBJ2-7; D is perhaps TRBD2 (6 bases). This CDR3 is built from 18 residues. Germline values: CDR1 LGHNA, CDR2 YSLEER. Trimming shortened V by 0 bases and J by 0 bases, and 18 bases separated the two germline ends.

The V and J genes are TRBV10-3 and TRBJ1-2; 11 bases align to TRBD1. Germline CDR1 ENHRY, CDR2 SYGVKD. V was clipped by 8 bases and J by 6 bases; unmatched bases: 8. CDR3 size: 14 residues. The CDR3 is CAIFRGTGGDGYTF. CDR3 nucleotides: TGTGCCATCTTCAGAGGGACAGGGGGAGATGGCTACACCTTC.

At least ten counts were recorded for this clonotype. This chain connects TRBV6-1 to TRBJ1-2, with 9 bases matching TRBD1. Germline V lookup: CDR1 MNHNS, CDR2 SASEGT. Trimming at V came to 1 base and at J to 3 bases, leaving 3 bases not matched to a gene. CDR3 size: 15 residues. The chain's CDR3 is CASSEGTGDHYGYTF. The CDR3 region has the DNA TGTGCCAGCAGTGAAGGGACAGGGGATCACTATGGCTACACCTTC.

In its sample, this clonotype was seen a few times. The chain employs TRBV10-2 and TRBJ2-7; TRBD2 agrees at 9 bases. V lost 5 bases and J lost 6; bases outside the gene matches: 8. The CDR3 is made up of 14 amino acids. CDR1 and CDR2 (germline): WSHSY, SAAADI. This chain's CDR3 is CASSRAGGPFEQYF. As DNA, the CDR3 is TGCGCCAGCAGTCGCGCGGGAGGGCCGTTCGAGCAGTACTTC.

To note about this clonotype: This sequence may be a read error, since a much larger clone differs from it by one base. The chain employs TRBV6-5 and TRBJ1-5, with unresolved D. CDR3 length equals 16 residues. Germline CDR1 is MNHEY and CDR2 is SVGAGI. The CDR3 DNA sequence: TGTGCCAGCAGTTATACAACGGTCGGCAGCAGTCAGCCCCAGCATTTT. Residues: CASSYTTVGSSQPQHF.

This clonotype showed up just once. This chain connects TRBV29-1 to TRBJ2-7, with 7 nucleotides matching TRBD2. Unmatched junction bases numbered 7, after V lost 6 bases and J lost 2 bases. Germline V gives CDR1 SQVTM, CDR2 ANQGSEA. The CDR3 runs 13 residues. The CDR3 loop is CSVAWGGTYEQYF. The CDR3, as DNA: TGCAGCGTCGCTTGGGGGGGGACCTACGAGCAGTACTTC.

This clonotype showed up many times. The J gene is TRBJ2-5, the V gene TRBV7-9; D gene ambiguous. V gave up 6 bases and J gave up 5 bases, with 16 bases separating them. Germline V CDR1 and CDR2: SEHNR, FQNEAQ (reference sequence). The CDR3 consists of 14 residues. Here the CDR3 DNA reads TGTGCCAGCAGTAATTATGCGGCTGCGGAGACCCAGTACTTC. Residues: CASSNYAAAETQYF.

The J gene is TRBJ2-2, the V gene TRBV27; D tentatively reads TRBD1 or TRBD2 (5 bases each). The CDR3 sequence is 15 residues long. Looked up from germline, CDR1 is MNHEY and CDR2 is SMNVEV (reference sequence). V lost 3 bases to trimming and J lost 4 bases, with 12 bases between them. The DNA of the CDR3 is TGTGCCAGCAGTTTGACCGGGACGCTCACCGGGGAGCTGTTTTTT. Translation gives CASSLTGTLTGELFF.

This clonotype was seen only a few times. The chain is built from TRBV19 and TRBJ1-4, with 9 positions matching TRBD1. Germline lookup yields CDR1 LNHDA and CDR2 SQIVND (reference sequence). This CDR3 has 15 amino acids. V lost 6 bases and J lost 8; bases outside the gene matches: 10. The CDR3 region is CASSYRDRVEEKLFF. CDR3 sequence (DNA): TGTGCCAGTAGCTACCGGGACAGGGTAGAGGAAAAACTGTTTTTT.